What follows are 15 T cell receptor beta chains derived from one specimen sequenced in a study of CD8+CD57+ T cells in acquired aplastic anemia. Investigators profiled TCR beta VDJ and CDR3 from genomic DNA template. TCRdb reprocessed the reads with MiXCR, giving one entry per CDR3 protein. The table has about 95,000 distinct CDR3 sequences, 65% to 70% seen once; the top ten hold less than 75%. CD8+CD57+ cell expansion had been shown by flow cytometry in patients chosen for sequencing. The specimen sequenced was sorted CD4+, CD8+, or CD8+CD57+ T cells (not recorded which) from PBMCs. These TCRs come from a human donor with aplastic anemia.

Details on this clonotype: The conserved phenylalanine or tryptophan normally closing the CDR3 is absent here, so this likely arose from a read error. The genes are TRBV29-1 and TRBJ2-3, with no clear D. Germline V lookup: CDR1 SQVTM, CDR2 ANQGSEA. Deletions cut 2 bases from V and 4 bases from J, with 13 bases between. CDR3 length: 14 amino acids. CDR3 DNA: TGCAGCGTTGAAAGGGCGCAAGTTCCAGATACGCAGTATCTT. Its protein product is CSVERAQVPDTQYL.

This clonotype was counted between two and nine times. The genes are TRBV24-1 and TRBJ2-3; D might be TRBD1 or TRBD2, each matching 5 bases. Germline V gene data show CDR1 as KGHDR and CDR2 as SFDVKD. V was trimmed by 0 bases and J by 2 bases, leaving 8 bases between them. The CDR3 covers 15 residues. CDR3 protein: CATSDLRDDTDTQYF. The CDR3 DNA follows: TGTGCCACCAGTGATTTGCGGGACGACACAGATACGCAGTATTTT.

V is TRBV19 and J is TRBJ1-5, with D unresolved. Germline V gene data show CDR1 as LNHDA and CDR2 as SQIVND (reference sequence). The CDR3 consists of 13 residues. Trimming cost V 6 bases and J 5 bases, with 11 bases left between them. The CDR3 DNA reads as TGTGCCAGTAGCCTTAGGGAGGATCAGCCCCAGCATTTT. Protein: CASSLREDQPQHF. Variable domain in full (rest from reference TRBV19 and TRBJ1-5): DGGITQSPKYLFRKEGQNVTLSCEQNLNHDAMYWYRQDPGQGLRLIYYSQIVNDFQKGDIAEGYSVSREKKESFPLTVTSAQKNPTAFYLCASSLREDQPQHFGDGTRLSIL.

This clonotype was observed at least ten times. The rearrangement uses TRBV10-1 and TRBJ2-3; 8 bases fit TRBD2. The length of the CDR3 is 16 residues. The V gene's germline CDR1 is WNHNN and CDR2 SYGVQD (reference sequence). Unmatched junction bases numbered 8, after V lost 2 bases and J lost 4 bases. This CDR3 is CASSEGPGGPADTQYF. CDR3 in DNA: TGCGCCAGCAGTGAGGGGCCGGGAGGGCCGGCAGATACGCAGTATTTT.

The chain has TRBV19 and TRBJ2-3, with a tentative D call TRBD2 (6 bases). The CDR3 runs 16 residues. Trimming left V 3 bases short and J 0 bases short, with 13 bases between. The germline gives CDR1 LNHDA, CDR2 SQIVND (reference sequence). The CDR3 DNA is TGTGCCAGTAGTATTAGGGGAGGCGCTAGCACAGATACGCAGTATTTT. This encodes CASSIRGGASTDTQYF.

This chain joins TRBV11-2 and TRBJ2-5; the D is unclear. Germline V CDR1 and CDR2: SGHAT, FQNNGV. This CDR3 region has 8 residues. In DNA form, the CDR3 reads TGTGACCAAGAGACCCAGTACTTC. Amino acid sequence: CDQETQYF.

At least ten counts were recorded for this clonotype. The chain employs TRBV19 and TRBJ1-3; D might be TRBD1 (6 bases). V was pared by 7 bases and J by 2 bases, with 9 bases between. This CDR3 is 13 amino acids long. Germline V gives CDR1 LNHDA, CDR2 SQIVND (reference sequence). The CDR3 region is CASTRGPGNTIYF. The DNA of the CDR3 is TGTGCCAGTACCAGGGGACCTGGAAACACCATATATTTT.

This clonotype was observed a few times. The gene calls are TRBV15 and TRBJ2-7; TRBD2 aligns across 7 bases. The CDR3 is 13 residues long. V lost 5 bases and J lost 3; bases outside the gene matches: 4. Germline V gene data show CDR1 as LNHNV and CDR2 as YYDKDF (reference sequence). CDR3 nucleotide sequence: TGTGCCACCAGCCGGGGGGTAGGCTACGAGCAGTACTTC. Protein sequence: CATSRGVGYEQYF.

This clonotype was counted many times. V usage is TRBV6-2 or TRBV6-3 and J usage is TRBJ2-1, with D perhaps matching TRBD1 (5 bases). V gave up 2 bases and J gave up 4 bases, with 21 bases separating them. CDR3 length: 18 residues. Germline V gene data show CDR1 as MNHEY and CDR2 as SVGEGT. The CDR3: CASSYHVKTAFSYNEQFF. The CDR3 bases are TGTGCCAGCAGTTACCACGTTAAGACAGCCTTTTCGTACAATGAGCAGTTCTTC.

The chain is built from TRBV7-3 and TRBJ1-1; TRBD1 aligns across 10 bases. Germline trimming cut 5 bases from V and 8 bases from J; bases unmatched to any gene: 5. In germline, CDR1 is SGHTA, CDR2 FQGTGA. This CDR3 spans 13 amino acids. The CDR3 region has the DNA TGTGCCAGCAGCCCCGGGACAGGGGAAGAAGCTTTCTTT. Amino acids: CASSPGTGEEAFF.

The chain combines TRBV7-2 with TRBJ1-2; D may be TRBD1 (5 bases). The V end lost 1 base, the J end lost 8 bases, and 14 bases lay between the germline ends. In germline, CDR1 is SGHTA, CDR2 FQGNSA. The CDR3 sequence is 14 residues long. The CDR3 region is CASSLGQLFRGYTF. CDR3 coding DNA: TGTGCCAGCAGCTTAGGACAGCTCTTTCGGGGCTACACCTTC.

At least ten counts were recorded for this clonotype. The rearrangement joins TRBV29-1 to TRBJ2-1; maybe TRBD1 (6 bases). Deletions cut 3 bases from V and 1 base from J, with 13 bases between. This CDR3 has 15 residues. Per germline, CDR1 SQVTM and CDR2 ANQGSEA. The CDR3 nucleotides are TGCAGCGTTGATGGGACACCTCCTTCCTACAATGAGCAGTTCTTC. Protein: CSVDGTPPSYNEQFF.

In DNA, the CDR3 is TGCAGTGCTAGAGCGATGGGGCAGAACTATGGCTACACCTTC. It encodes CSARAMGQNYGYTF. The V call is TRBV20-1, the J call TRBJ1-2; tentative D call: TRBD1 (5 bases). V dropped 1 base and J dropped 2 bases, with 11 bases sitting between them. CDR3 size: 14 residues. Germline assignment: CDR1 DFQATT and CDR2 SNEGSKA (reference sequence).

This clonotype was recorded once. The chain combines TRBV5-8 with TRBJ1-1; D unresolved. Germline V lookup: CDR1 SGHTS, CDR2 YDEGEE. The CDR3 runs 9 residues. Trimming took 6 bases from V and 7 from J, leaving 4 bases between them. CDR3 in amino acids: CASTGEAFF. The CDR3 nucleotides are TGTGCCAGCACTGGTGAAGCTTTCTTT.

On this clonotype itself: One end of the junction is discordant with germline, which a read error may explain. V usage is TRBV6-1 and J usage is TRBJ1-2, with 8 positions matching TRBD1. Germline V lookup: CDR1 MNHNS, CDR2 SASEGT. The CDR3 sequence is 14 residues long. In DNA form, the CDR3 reads TGTGCCAGCAGGCCGGGACAGGCTAAGTATGGCTACACCTTC. Its translation is CASRPGQAKYGYTF.